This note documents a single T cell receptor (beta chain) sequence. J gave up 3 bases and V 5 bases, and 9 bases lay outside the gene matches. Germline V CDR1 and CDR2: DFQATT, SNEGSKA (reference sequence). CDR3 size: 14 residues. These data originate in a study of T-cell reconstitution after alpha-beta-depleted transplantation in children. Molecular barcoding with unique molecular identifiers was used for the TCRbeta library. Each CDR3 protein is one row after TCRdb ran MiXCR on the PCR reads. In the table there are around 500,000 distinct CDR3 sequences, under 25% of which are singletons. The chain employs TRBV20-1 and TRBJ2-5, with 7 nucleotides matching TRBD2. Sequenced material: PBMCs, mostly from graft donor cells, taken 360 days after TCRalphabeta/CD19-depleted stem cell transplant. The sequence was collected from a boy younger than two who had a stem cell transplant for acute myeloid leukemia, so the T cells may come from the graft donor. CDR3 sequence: CSAVTGLVEETQYF. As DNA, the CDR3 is TGCAGTGCTGTAACTGGACTAGTAGAAGAGACCCAGTACTTC.